The rows below give T cell receptor beta chains drawn from one sample of a study of Ad26.COV2.S vaccination and SARS-CoV-2 variants. The data were produced by immunoSEQ multiplex PCR, yet TCRdb's version contains in-frame clones alone and is incomplete. The table lists about 680,000 clones, roughly 90% of them singletons, with approximately 1.5% in the top ten. This material consisted of peripheral blood, taken in a trial of Ad26.COV2.S vaccine versus placebo. Receptors were obtained from a person between 18 and 59 years old who received the Ad26.COV2.S COVID-19 vaccine or a placebo. The CDR3 runs from the conserved cysteine through the conserved F or W. D genes are given only for firm matches. Expanded clones get a size class; other rows say once, few or many, or leave the size out.

D gene: -
clone size: -
V gene: TRBV24-1
J gene: TRBJ2-1
CDR3 protein: CATSRQNNEQFF
CDR3 DNA: TGTGCCACCTCTCGACAAAACAATGAGCAGTTCTTC

D gene: TRBD1
clone size: -
V gene: TRBV18
J gene: TRBJ1-1
CDR3 protein: CASSPPGTAFGEAFF
CDR3 DNA: TGTGCCAGCTCACCTCCAGGGACAGCCTTTGGTGAAGCTTTCTTT

D gene: -
clone size: once
V gene: TRBV30
J gene: TRBJ1-3
CDR3 protein: CAWLVGVNTIYF
CDR3 DNA: TGTGCCTGGTTGGTGGGGGTAAACACCATATATTTT

D gene: -
clone size: -
V gene: TRBV7-2
J gene: TRBJ1-6
CDR3 protein: CASSLGREPHSPLHF
CDR3 DNA: TGTGCCAGCAGCCTGGGCCGGGAGCCCCATTCCCCCCTCCACTTT

D gene: -
clone size: -
V gene: TRBV19
J gene: TRBJ2-7
CDR3 protein: CASSTGFEQYF
CDR3 DNA: TGTGCCAGTAGTACAGGGTTCGAGCAGTACTTC

D gene: -
clone size: -
V gene: TRBV19
J gene: TRBJ1-2
CDR3 protein: CASSIPGRRYGYTF
CDR3 DNA: TGTGCCAGTAGTATTCCGGGGCGCCGGTATGGCTACACCTTC

D gene: -
clone size: once
V gene: TRBV6-6
J gene: TRBJ1-2
CDR3 protein: CASSYSGPDYGYTF
CDR3 DNA: TGTGCCAGCAGTTACTCCGGACCGGACTATGGCTACACCTTC

D gene: -
clone size: -
V gene: TRBV7-3
J gene: TRBJ2-3
CDR3 protein: CASSLKGGRESTDTQYF
CDR3 DNA: TGTGCCAGCAGCTTAAAGGGAGGTAGAGAAAGCACAGATACGCAGTATTTT

D gene: TRBD2
clone size: -
V gene: TRBV7-2
J gene: TRBJ2-1
CDR3 protein: CASSGTGTSGTRRNEQFF
CDR3 DNA: TGTGCCAGCAGCGGAACTGGGACTAGCGGGACCCGGCGGAATGAGCAGTTCTTC

D gene: TRBD1
clone size: -
V gene: TRBV27
J gene: TRBJ1-5
CDR3 protein: CASSAQGERQPQHF
CDR3 DNA: TGTGCCAGCAGTGCACAGGGGGAGCGTCAGCCCCAGCATTTT

D gene: TRBD1
clone size: -
V gene: TRBV19
J gene: TRBJ2-7
CDR3 protein: CASSILPGQGANEQYF
CDR3 DNA: TGTGCCAGTAGTATTCTGCCGGGACAGGGCGCCAACGAGCAGTACTTC

D gene: -
clone size: -
V gene: TRBV5-6
J gene: TRBJ1-2
CDR3 protein: CASSFFSPGEEGYGYTF
CDR3 DNA: TGTGCCAGCAGCTTTTTTTCCCCCGGGGAAGAAGGCTATGGCTACACCTTC

D gene: -
clone size: once
V gene: TRBV30
J gene: TRBJ1-2
CDR3 protein: CAWSLFLGPTGPYTF
CDR3 DNA: TGTGCCTGGAGTCTCTTTCTGGGGCCCACAGGCCCCTACACCTTC

D gene: -
clone size: -
V gene: TRBV2
J gene: TRBJ2-2
CDR3 protein: CATGATGELFF
CDR3 DNA: TGTGCCACAGGCGCCACCGGGGAGCTGTTTTTT

D gene: -
clone size: -
V gene: TRBV19
J gene: TRBJ1-6
CDR3 protein: CASSMWRNSPLHF
CDR3 DNA: TGTGCCAGTAGTATGTGGCGGAATTCACCCCTCCACTTT

D gene: -
clone size: -
V gene: TRBV27
J gene: TRBJ1-6
CDR3 protein: CASSLTPGGAGHSPLHF
CDR3 DNA: TGTGCCAGCAGTTTAACCCCGGGGGGGGCGGGGCATTCACCCCTCCACTTT

D gene: TRBD2
clone size: few
V gene: TRBV7-2
J gene: TRBJ2-3
CDR3 protein: CASSLLAGGLDTQYF
CDR3 DNA: TGTGCCAGCAGCTTATTAGCGGGGGGCCTGGATACGCAGTATTTT

D gene: -
clone size: once
V gene: TRBV6-2/TRBV6-3
J gene: TRBJ1-1
CDR3 protein: CASSPRRVNTEAFF
CDR3 DNA: TGTGCCAGCAGCCCCAGAAGAGTGAACACTGAAGCTTTCTTT

D gene: TRBD1
clone size: once
V gene: TRBV6-5
J gene: TRBJ2-7
CDR3 protein: CACRRQGSYEQYF
CDR3 DNA: TGTGCCTGCAGACGACAGGGATCCTACGAGCAGTACTTC

D gene: TRBD2
clone size: -
V gene: TRBV11-2
J gene: TRBJ2-1
CDR3 protein: CASSSTSGGPREQFF
CDR3 DNA: TGTGCCAGCAGCTCGACTAGCGGAGGCCCCAGAGAGCAGTTCTTC

D gene: -
clone size: -
V gene: TRBV10-3
J gene: TRBJ2-2
CDR3 protein: CAIKKESGELFF
CDR3 DNA: TGTGCCATCAAAAAGGAGAGCGGGGAGCTGTTTTTT

D gene: -
clone size: once
V gene: TRBV12-3/TRBV12-4
J gene: TRBJ1-1
CDR3 protein: CASSSGATEAFF
CDR3 DNA: TGTGCCAGCAGCTCAGGGGCCACTGAAGCTTTCTTT

D gene: -
clone size: once
V gene: TRBV18
J gene: TRBJ1-5
CDR3 protein: CASSPGGGTFGNQPQHF
CDR3 DNA: TGTGCCAGCTCACCAGGGGGGGGAACTTTCGGCAATCAGCCCCAGCATTTT

D gene: -
clone size: -
V gene: TRBV6-5
J gene: TRBJ2-7
CDR3 protein: CASSYRDESPYEQYF
CDR3 DNA: TGTGCCAGCAGTTACAGGGACGAAAGCCCCTACGAGCAGTACTTC

D gene: TRBD1
clone size: -
V gene: TRBV18
J gene: TRBJ2-7
CDR3 protein: CASSPPRTGGYEQYF
CDR3 DNA: TGTGCCAGCTCACCACCTCGGACAGGGGGCTACGAGCAGTACTTC